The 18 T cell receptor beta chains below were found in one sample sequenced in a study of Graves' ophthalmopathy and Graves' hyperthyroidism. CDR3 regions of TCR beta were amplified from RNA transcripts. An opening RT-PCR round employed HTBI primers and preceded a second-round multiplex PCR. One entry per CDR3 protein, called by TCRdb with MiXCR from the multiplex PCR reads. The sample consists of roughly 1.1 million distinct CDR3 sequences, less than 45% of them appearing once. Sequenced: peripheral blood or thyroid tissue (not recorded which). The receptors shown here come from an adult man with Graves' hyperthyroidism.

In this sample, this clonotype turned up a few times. The CDR3 here is CASSWGLPQETQYF. In DNA, the CDR3 is TGTGCCAGCAGCTGGGGACTGCCTCAAGAGACCCAGTACTTC. The J gene is TRBJ2-5, the V gene TRBV7-9, with D tentatively TRBD2 (6 bases). The ends were cut back, 4 bases at V and 2 bases at J, with 11 bases in the middle. Germline CDR1 SEHNR, CDR2 FQNEAQ (reference sequence). The CDR3 runs to 14 residues.

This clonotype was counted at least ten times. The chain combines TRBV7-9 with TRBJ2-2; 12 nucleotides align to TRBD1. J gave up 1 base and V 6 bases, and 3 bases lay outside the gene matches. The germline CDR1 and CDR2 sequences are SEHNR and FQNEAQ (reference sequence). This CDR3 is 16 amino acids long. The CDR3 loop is CASSRDRGQNTGELFF. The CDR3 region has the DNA TGTGCCAGCAGTCGGGACAGGGGGCAGAACACCGGGGAGCTGTTTTTT.

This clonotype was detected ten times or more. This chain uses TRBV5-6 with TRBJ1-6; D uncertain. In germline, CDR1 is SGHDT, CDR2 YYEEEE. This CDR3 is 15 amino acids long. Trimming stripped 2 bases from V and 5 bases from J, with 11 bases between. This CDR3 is CASSLLGRDNSPLHF. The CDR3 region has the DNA TGTGCCAGCAGCTTATTAGGCAGAGATAATTCACCCCTCCACTTT.

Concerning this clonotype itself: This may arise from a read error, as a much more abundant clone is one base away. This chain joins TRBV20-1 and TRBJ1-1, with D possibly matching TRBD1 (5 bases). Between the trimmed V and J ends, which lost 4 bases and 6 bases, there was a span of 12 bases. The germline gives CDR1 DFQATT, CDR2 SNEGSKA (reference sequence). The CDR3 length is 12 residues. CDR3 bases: TGCAGTGCTACCAGGGTTGACGCTGAAGCTTTCTTT. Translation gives CSATRVDAEAFF.

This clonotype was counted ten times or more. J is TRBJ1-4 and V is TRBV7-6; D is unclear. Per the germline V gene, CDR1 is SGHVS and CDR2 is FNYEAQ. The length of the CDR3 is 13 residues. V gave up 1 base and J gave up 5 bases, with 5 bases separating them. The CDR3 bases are TGTGCCAGCAGCTTAGACCTGAATGAAAAACTGTTTTTT. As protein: CASSLDLNEKLFF.

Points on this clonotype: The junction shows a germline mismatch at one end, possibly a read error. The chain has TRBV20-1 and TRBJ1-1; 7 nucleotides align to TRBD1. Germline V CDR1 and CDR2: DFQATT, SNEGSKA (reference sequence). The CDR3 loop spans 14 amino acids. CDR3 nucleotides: TGCAGTGCTAACCTACAGGGGCAGACCACTGAAGTTTTCTTT. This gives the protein CSANLQGQTTEVFF.

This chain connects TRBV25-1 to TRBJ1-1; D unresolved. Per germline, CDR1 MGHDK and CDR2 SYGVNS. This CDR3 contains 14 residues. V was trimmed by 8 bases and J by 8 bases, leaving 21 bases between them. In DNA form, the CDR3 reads TGTGCCAGCTTGAGGGAGTCGGGCGGAGGGGAAGCTTTCTTT. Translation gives CASLRESGGGEAFF.

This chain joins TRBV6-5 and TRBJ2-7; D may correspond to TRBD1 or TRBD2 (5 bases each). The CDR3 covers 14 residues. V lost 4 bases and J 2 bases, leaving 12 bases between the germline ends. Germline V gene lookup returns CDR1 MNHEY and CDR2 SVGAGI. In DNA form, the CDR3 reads TGTGCCAGCAGTTCCGGGGCGCAGACCTACGAGCAGTACTTC. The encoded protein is CASSSGAQTYEQYF.

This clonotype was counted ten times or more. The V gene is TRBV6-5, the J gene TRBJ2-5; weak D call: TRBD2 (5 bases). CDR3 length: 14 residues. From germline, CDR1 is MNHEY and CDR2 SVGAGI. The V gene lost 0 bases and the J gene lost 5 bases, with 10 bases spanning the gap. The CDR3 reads CASSYSSGGETQYF. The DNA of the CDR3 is TGTGCCAGCAGTTACTCAAGCGGTGGGGAGACCCAGTACTTC.

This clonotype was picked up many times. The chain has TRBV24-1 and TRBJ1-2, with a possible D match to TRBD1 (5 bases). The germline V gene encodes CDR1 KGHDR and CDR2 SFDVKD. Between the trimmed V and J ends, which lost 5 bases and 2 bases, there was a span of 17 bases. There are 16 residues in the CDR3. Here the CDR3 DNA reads TGTGCCACCAGTGGCCAAGCCGGGGCGGCGAACTATGGCTACACCTTC. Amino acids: CATSGQAGAANYGYTF.

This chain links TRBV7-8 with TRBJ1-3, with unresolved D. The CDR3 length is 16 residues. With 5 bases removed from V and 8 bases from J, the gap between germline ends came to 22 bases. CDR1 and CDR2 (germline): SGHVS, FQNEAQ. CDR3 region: CASSPTTANYGYTIYF. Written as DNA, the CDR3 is TGTGCCAGCAGCCCCACCACAGCTAACTATGGCTACACCATATATTTT.

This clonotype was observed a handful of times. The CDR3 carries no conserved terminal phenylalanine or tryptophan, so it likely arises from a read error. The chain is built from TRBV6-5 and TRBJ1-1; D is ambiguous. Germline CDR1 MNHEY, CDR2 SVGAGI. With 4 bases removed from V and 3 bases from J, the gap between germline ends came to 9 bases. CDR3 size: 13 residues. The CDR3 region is CASSFGVDTEAFS. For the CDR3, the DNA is TGTGCCAGCAGTTTTGGGGTGGACACTGAAGCTTTCTCT.

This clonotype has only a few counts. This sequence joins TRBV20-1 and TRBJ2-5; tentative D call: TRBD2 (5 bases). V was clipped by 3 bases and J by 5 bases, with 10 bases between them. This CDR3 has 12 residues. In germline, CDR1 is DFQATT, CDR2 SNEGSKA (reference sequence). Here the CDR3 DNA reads TGCAGTGCTAGGGTGAAGCGGGAGACCCAGTACTTC. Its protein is CSARVKRETQYF.

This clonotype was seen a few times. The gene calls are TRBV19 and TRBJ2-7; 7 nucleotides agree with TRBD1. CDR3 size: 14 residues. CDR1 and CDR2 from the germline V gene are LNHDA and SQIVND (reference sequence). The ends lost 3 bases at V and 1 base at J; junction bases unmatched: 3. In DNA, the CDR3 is TGTGCCAGTAGTATGTCAGGGGGTTCCTACGAGCAGTACTTC. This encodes CASSMSGGSYEQYF. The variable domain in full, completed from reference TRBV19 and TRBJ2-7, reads DGGITQSPKYLFRKEGQNVTLSCEQNLNHDAMYWYRQDPGQGLRLIYYSQIVNDFQKGDIAEGYSVSREKKESFPLTVTSAQKNPTAFYLCASSMSGGSYEQYFGPGTRLTVT.

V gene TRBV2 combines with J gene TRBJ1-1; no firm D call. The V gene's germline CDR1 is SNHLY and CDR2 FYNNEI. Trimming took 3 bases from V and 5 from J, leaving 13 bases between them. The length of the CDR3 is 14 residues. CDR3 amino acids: CASSDRRGRTEAFF. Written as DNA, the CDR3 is TGTGCCAGCAGTGACAGGCGGGGAAGGACTGAAGCTTTCTTT. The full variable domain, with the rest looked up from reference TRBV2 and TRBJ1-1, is EPEVTQTPSHQVTQMGQEVILRCVPISNHLYFYWYRQILGQKVEFLVSFYNNEISEKSEIFDDQFSVERPDGSNFTLKIRSTKLEDSAMYFCASSDRRGRTEAFFGQGTRLTVV.

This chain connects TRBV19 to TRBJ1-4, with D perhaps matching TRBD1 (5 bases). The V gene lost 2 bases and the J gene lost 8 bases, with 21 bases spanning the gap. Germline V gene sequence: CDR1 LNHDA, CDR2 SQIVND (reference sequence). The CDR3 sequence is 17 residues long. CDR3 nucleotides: TGTGCCAGTAGTATAAGCCAGGGCCCTTTGGAAGAGGAAAAACTGTTTTTT. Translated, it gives CASSISQGPLEEEKLFF.

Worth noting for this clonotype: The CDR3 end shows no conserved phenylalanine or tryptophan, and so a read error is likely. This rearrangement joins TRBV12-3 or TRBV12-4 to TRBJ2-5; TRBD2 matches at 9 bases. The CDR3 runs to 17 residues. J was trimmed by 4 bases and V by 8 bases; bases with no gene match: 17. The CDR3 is CASSRAALREGRETQYV. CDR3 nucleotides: TGTGCCAGCTCTCGGGCCGCGTTGCGGGAGGGCCGAGAGACCCAGTACGTC.

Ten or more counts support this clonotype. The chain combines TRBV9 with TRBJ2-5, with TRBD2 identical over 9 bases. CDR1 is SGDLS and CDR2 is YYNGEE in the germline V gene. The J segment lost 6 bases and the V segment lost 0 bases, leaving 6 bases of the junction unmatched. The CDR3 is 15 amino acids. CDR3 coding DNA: TGTGCCAGCAGCGTAGGAGGAGCGGGGGGACAGACCCAGTACTTC. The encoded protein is CASSVGGAGGQTQYF.